This section outlines one T cell receptor beta chain sequence together with its context. The target of this receptor is not known. No per-base quality is available; no much larger clone lies one base away. The data were obtained in a study of blood T cell repertoires in COVID-19 (dated by TCRdb to between 2020 and 2021). Turning to the overall study: Collaborator samples came from the United States, Italy and Spain and covered acute and convalescent phases of COVID-19. The material from the prospective study consisted of cDNA or gDNA derived from T cells, B-cell-depleted T cells, or PBMCs. Subjects who had been exposed to COVID-19, were actively infected with it, or had recovered from it provided the deeply sampled blood TCRbeta repertoires that made up the dataset. The repertoires were released in a freely available public database intended as a resource for research on the immune response to SARS-CoV-2. The samples were drawn from two sources: the first 160 participants of the ongoing ImmuneRACE study, and fewer than 1,500 subjects contributed by 6 global collaborators. The sample metadata nearly always contained a de-identified subject ID, COVID-19 status, age in years and sex. Where HLA class I and class II types were available, the types were taken from metadata supplied by the sample provider, not from assay-based typing. The investigation overall reported the following: How much clinical and demographic metadata was included differed by source and by participant, and the metadata was provided uncurated.

TCRbeta CDR3 regions were amplified from genomic DNA by means of the immunoSEQ Assay, a bias-controlled multiplex PCR. From the authors' description of their analysis: The number of nucleated cells in each sample was estimated from the amplification of reference gene primers within the assay. To quantify the absolute abundance of each unique TCRbeta CDR3 rearrangement, sequence reads were collapsed and filtered. Productive Simpson clonality was computed per sample as the square root of Simpson's diversity index over productive rearrangements. Not all clones reach the TCRdb copy of this immuneACCESS table, which keeps in-frame sequences only. Checked studies attribute under half of the gap to unresolved V genes and leave the rest unexplained. The DNA was the basis for D and trimming; V, J and clone size are from that table. This sample gives 72,000 or so clones in total; about 87% of them show up just once. The top ten clones comprise roughly 6% of the sample.

At the junction V is shortened by 3 bases and J by 4 bases, with 7 bases in between. In the germline V gene, CDR1 corresponds to MDHEN and CDR2 to SYDVKM. The CDR3 runs 13 amino acids, cysteine and phenylalanine included. Kept here is only the CDR3 DNA, which spans 39 bases and is read in frame from base 1. Collaborating institutions collected whole blood in K2EDTA tubes following their own protocols. For TCRbeta analysis, collaborators shipped samples in one of three forms: frozen whole blood, isolated PBMCs, or DNA extracted from either of those sample types. The TCR was taken from a man in his fifties with active COVID-19. The sequenced sample consisted of peripheral blood. This receptor chain uses TRBV28 and TRBJ1-3; the D gene assignment is ambiguous. The bases are TGTGCCAGCAGTTTGACGGGAGGAAACACCATATATTTT. Translated, it reads CASSLTGGNTIYF.